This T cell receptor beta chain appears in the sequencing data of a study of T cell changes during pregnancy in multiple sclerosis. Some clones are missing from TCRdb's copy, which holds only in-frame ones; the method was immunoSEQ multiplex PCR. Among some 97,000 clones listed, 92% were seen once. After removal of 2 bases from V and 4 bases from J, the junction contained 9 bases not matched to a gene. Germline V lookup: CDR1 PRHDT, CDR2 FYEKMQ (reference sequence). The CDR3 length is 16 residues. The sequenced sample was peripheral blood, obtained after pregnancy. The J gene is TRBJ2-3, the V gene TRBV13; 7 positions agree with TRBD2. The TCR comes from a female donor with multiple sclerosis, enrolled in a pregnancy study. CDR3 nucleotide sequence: TGTGCCAGCAGCTTAAGGGTCGGGGGGTCATCAGATACGCAGTATTTT. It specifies CASSLRVGGSSDTQYF. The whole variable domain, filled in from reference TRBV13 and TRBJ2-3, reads AAGVIQSPRHLIKEKRETATLKCYPIPRHDTVYWYQQGPGQDPQFLISFYEKMQSDKGSIPDRFSAQQFSDYHSELNMSSLELGDSALYFCASSLRVGGSSDTQYFGPGTRLTVL.